This paragraph covers one TCR beta chain sequence. The antigen it recognizes is unknown. Base qualities are missing; no much larger clone stands one base away. The data were taken from a study of shared clonotypes between healthy human individuals (dated by TCRdb to the early 2020s). General notes on the study: A couple of women and three men aged 18 to 49 years were included in the cohort. For each donor, three plates each were used for CD4 naive and CD4 memory, two plates were used for CD8 naive, and one plate was used for CD8 memory. The study deeply sequenced blood TCR repertoires of about 5 healthy adults to estimate repertoire size and the extent of clonotype sharing between individuals. Libraries were prepared and TCR repertoires were sequenced by different laboratories using diverse techniques, in order to increase sequencing depth and limit assay-specific biases. Each donor's leukapheresis produced roughly between roughly 0.94 and 9.5 billion PBMCs.

Results and caveats for the whole study, not just this receptor: Only blood was sampled, and tissue TCR repertoires likely differ from those in blood. Rarefaction of sorted-subset datasets indicated incomplete sequencing despite the large sequencing depth. Because the study included a small number of donors, the genetic and exposure-history diversity represented was limited. Compared with non-shared clonotypes, clonotypes shared by all four sorted-subset donors had higher generation probabilities. Estimated clonotype richness was generally larger for naive than for memory subsets. When a handful of donors were compared, the shared fraction of clonotypes was about 5% for naive CD4, less than 4% for naive CD8, 2% to 2.5% for memory CD4, and 0.4% for memory CD8. Pairwise subsampling indicated that sequencing depth was expected to affect the degree of clonotype sharing among donors.

Counted from cysteine to phenylalanine, this CDR3 has 16 amino acids. Only the CDR3 DNA is retained, 48 bases long and in frame from the first base. Sequences SNHLY (CDR1) and FYNNEI (CDR2) are obtained from the germline V gene. V and J are truncated by 4 bases and 4 bases respectively, leaving an intervening sequence of 19 bases. The donors were healthy, HIV-negative adults with no recently reported acute infections or vaccinations. All donors were Caucasian adults living in Nashville, Tennessee, USA. CD4+ T cells were enriched through magnetic negative selection, after which naive cells were positively selected on CD45RA and the remaining negative fraction served as the memory subset. After blood collection by leukapheresis, PBMCs were isolated using Ficoll-Histopaque density gradient centrifugation and then cryopreserved in the vapor phase of liquid nitrogen. Purity and quantity of every magnetically sorted T cell population were checked by analytical flow cytometry. Each sorted fraction had its genomic DNA isolated and then quantified by UV absorbance on a Nanodrop 2000c.

TCR CDR3 regions were amplified from genomic DNA by multiplex PCR using the deep immunoSEQ assay. For each cell subset, the extracted genomic DNA was distributed evenly across all wells of several immunoSEQ 96-well plates, and each plate served as one replicate. For sorted subsets, each replicate PCR was loaded with approximately 200 ng genomic DNA, equivalent to 30,000 or so T cell genomes. Purified libraries were quantified with a Qubit 3.0 fluorometer, sized on a Bioanalyzer 2100, and re-quantified with the KAPA Library Quantification kit. A separate single-read 150-cycle Illumina NextSeq 550 flow cell was used to sequence each immunoSEQ 96-well plate. In the authors' own workflow: Because the immunoSEQ output included only junctional sequences and no quality scores, the filtering could not be the same as the filtering used for full-length reads. Sequences were annotated with PyIR, a Python wrapper for IgBLAST v1.9, and V/J genes and CDR3 were assigned using IMGT germline references. Any read was removed if the V/J assignment was weak (E-value above 1e-6), the CDR3 was missing, or the read contained stop codons, out-of-frame junctions, or ambiguous translated residues. V3J clonotypes were defined as sequences sharing the same inferred V gene, J gene, and CDR3 amino acid sequence. Percentage overlap between repertoires was computed as shared unique clonotypes divided by the size of the smaller repertoire. Richness of each repertoire was evaluated using RTK rarefaction, the Chao1 estimator, and Recon v2.1 estimates of unobserved clonotypes. For all TCRbeta clonotypes obtained by the gDNA method from a few donors, generation probabilities were computed with OLGA. TCRdb retrieved this table from immuneACCESS and kept in-frame rearrangements only. Not all clones are present; in checked studies, unresolved V genes account for under half, and no reason is known for the remainder. The V and J calls and clone size come from that table; D and trimming were worked out from the DNA. Across this sample there are under 2.5 million clones, with 85% to 95% seen only once. 0.3% to 0.45% of the sample comes from the top ten.

Material: naive CD4+ T cells from PBMCs. The cell subset or site label for this specimen denotes: CD45RA+ positively selected. This clonotype was sampled from a man between 18 and 35 years old in good health. Some clones in this sample may be carry-over from other donors' samples. This sequence uses TRBV2 and TRBJ1-2; matching of 6 bases hints at TRBD1 as the D gene. The DNA reads as follows: TGTGCCAGCAGTGCCTACGAGGGAGGGGGAGGCTATGGCTACACCTTC. This sequence encodes CASSAYEGGGGYGYTF.